This T cell receptor beta chain was identified during a study of cytomegalovirus exposure and HLA in healthy donors. Note on this clone: What it binds is not known.

General study results and limits: A later analysis found TCR association rates differed by HLA locus, highest for DRB1 and lowest for HLA-C.

CDR1 is SNHLY, CDR2 FYNNEI, per germline. The V segment lost 5 bases and the J segment 6 bases; nucleotides outside the gene matches: 5. This CDR3 spans 14 amino acids. Primers: 60 Vbeta forward and 13 Jbeta reverse. Clones were read by immunoSEQ multiplex PCR, and TCRdb kept only the in-frame ones, dropping some. The repertoire has 150,000 or so clones, roughly three quarters of them found once; the top ten carry 2.5% to 3.5%. This chain joins TRBV2 and TRBJ1-5; TRBD1 matches at 9 bases. This TCR was sampled from a woman aged 50 to 65 in good health and CMV-seropositive. The sequencing input was PBMCs. CDR3 residues: CASSWDREVQPQHF. As DNA, the CDR3 is TGTGCCAGCAGTTGGGACAGGGAGGTTCAGCCCCAGCATTTT.